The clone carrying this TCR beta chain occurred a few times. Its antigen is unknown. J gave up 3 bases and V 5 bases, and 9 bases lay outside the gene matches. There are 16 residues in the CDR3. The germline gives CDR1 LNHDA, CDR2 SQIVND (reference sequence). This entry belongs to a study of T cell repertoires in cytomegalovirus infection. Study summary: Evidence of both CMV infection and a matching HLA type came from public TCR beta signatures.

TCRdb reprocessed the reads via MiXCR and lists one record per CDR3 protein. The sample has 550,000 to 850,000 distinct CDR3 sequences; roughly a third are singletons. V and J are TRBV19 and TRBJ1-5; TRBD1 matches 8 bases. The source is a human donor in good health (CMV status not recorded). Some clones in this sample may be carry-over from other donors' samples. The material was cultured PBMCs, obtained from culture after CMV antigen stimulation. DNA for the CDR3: TGTGCCAGTAGTGTCGGACAGGGTGTGGACAATCAGCCCCAGCATTTT. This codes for CASSVGQGVDNQPQHF.